The sequence of this T cell receptor (beta chain) was determined in a study of T-cell reconstitution after alpha-beta-depleted transplantation in children. There are many counts of this clonotype. The V gene's germline CDR1 is MNHNY and CDR2 SVGAGI (reference sequence). V lost 8 bases to trimming and J lost 1 base, with 9 bases between them. The CDR3 is 12 residues long. During its preparation, the TCRbeta library received unique molecular identifiers. Each CDR3 protein is one row after TCRdb ran MiXCR on the PCR reads. The sample gives about half a million distinct CDR3 sequences, roughly an eighth of which show up once; over 5.5% is in the top ten.

The chain recombines TRBV6-6 with TRBJ2-7; possible D gene TRBD1, 5 bases. The sequence came from a human donor who donated a stem cell graft to a child with combined immunodeficiency. The specimen comprised PBMCs from the stem cell graft donor, sampled from the stem cell graft. The CDR3 DNA reads TGTGCCAGCTTGGACACTTCCTACGAGCAGTACTTC. As protein: CASLDTSYEQYF.